This T cell receptor (beta chain) is from a study of blood T cell repertoires in COVID-19. Study overall: COVID-19 samples collected from the United States, Italy and Spain covered acute and convalescent phases. In each case, the material was cDNA or gDNA derived from T cells, B-cell-depleted T cells, or PBMCs.

CDR3 length: 13 residues. The germline V gene encodes CDR1 LGHNA and CDR2 YSLEER. The ends lost 5 bases at V and 8 bases at J; junction bases unmatched: 1. Original data processing: Estimation of nucleated cell counts was performed using reference gene primer amplification. TCRdb keeps only in-frame clones here, not all; method: immunoSEQ multiplex PCR. That table gives V, J and clone size, and the DNA gave D and trimming. The sample consists of about 170,000 clones, about 85% of them appearing once. The chain has TRBV4-3 and TRBJ1-6; 9 positions match TRBD1. The source is a man in his sixties who had recovered from COVID-19. What was sequenced was peripheral blood. The CDR3 nucleotides are TGCGCCAGCAGCGGGACAGGGTATTCACCCCTCCACTTT. It translates to CASSGTGYSPLHF.